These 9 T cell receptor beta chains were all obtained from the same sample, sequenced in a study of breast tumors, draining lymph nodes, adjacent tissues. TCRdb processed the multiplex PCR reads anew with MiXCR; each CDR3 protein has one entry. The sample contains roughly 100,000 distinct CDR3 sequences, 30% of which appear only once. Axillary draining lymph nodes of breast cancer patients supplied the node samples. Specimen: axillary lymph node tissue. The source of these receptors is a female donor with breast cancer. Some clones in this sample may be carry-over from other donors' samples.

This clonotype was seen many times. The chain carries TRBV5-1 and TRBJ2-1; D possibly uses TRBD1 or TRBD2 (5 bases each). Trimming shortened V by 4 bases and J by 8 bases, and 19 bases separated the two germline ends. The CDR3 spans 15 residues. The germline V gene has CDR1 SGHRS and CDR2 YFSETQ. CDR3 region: CASSLQGTAWDEQFF. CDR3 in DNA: TGCGCCAGCAGCCTCCAAGGGACGGCCTGGGATGAGCAGTTCTTC.

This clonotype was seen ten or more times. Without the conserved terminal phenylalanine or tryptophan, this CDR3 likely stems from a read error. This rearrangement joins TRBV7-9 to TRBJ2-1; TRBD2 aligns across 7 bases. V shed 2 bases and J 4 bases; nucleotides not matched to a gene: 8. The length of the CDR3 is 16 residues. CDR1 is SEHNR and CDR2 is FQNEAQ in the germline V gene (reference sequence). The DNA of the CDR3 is TGTGCCAGCAGCTTACGGGCTAGCGGAGTTTACAATGAGCAGTTCCTC. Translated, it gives CASSLRASGVYNEQFL.

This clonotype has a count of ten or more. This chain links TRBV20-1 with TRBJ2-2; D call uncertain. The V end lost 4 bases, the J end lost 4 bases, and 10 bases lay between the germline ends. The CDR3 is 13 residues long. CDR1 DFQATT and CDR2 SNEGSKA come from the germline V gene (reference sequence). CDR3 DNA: TGCAGTGCTACTACCTTTAGCACCGGGGAGCTGTTTTTT. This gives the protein CSATTFSTGELFF.

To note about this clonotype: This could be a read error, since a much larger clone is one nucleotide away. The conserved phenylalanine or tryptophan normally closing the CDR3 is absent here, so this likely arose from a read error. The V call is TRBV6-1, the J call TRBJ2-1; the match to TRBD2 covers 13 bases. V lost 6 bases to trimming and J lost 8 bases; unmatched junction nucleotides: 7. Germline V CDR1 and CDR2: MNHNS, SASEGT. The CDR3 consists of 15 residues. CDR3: CASSLLAGGNYEQFS. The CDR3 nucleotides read TGTGCCAGCAGCCTACTAGCGGGAGGGAACTATGAGCAGTTCTCC.

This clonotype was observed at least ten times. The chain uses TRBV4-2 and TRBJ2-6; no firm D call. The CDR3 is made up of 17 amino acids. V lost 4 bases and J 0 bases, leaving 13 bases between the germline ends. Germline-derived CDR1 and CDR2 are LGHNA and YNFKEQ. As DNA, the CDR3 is TGTGCCAGCAGCCTGGACCCCCAGGCCTCTGGGGCCAACGTCCTGACTTTC. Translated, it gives CASSLDPQASGANVLTF.

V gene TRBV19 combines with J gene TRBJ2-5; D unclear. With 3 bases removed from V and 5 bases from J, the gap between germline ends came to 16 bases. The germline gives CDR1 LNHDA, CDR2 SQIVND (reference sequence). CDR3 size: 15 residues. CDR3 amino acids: CASSMKNLGGETQYF. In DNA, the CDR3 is TGTGCCAGTAGTATGAAAAACCTGGGTGGGGAGACCCAGTACTTC.

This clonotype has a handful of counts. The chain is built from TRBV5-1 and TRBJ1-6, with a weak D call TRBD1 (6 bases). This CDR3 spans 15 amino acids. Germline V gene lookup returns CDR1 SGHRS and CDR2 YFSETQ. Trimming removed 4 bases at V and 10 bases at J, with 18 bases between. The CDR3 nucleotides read TGCGCCAGCAGCCTCTTCCTCGGGGGCGACTCACCCCTCCACTTT. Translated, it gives CASSLFLGGDSPLHF.

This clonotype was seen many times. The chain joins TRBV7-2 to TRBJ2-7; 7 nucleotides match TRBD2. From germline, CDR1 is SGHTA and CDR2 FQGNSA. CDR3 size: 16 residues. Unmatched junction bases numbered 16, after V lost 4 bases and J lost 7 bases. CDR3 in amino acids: CASSSRGYAGVSEQYF. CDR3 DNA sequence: TGTGCCAGCAGCTCCCGAGGTTATGCGGGAGTTAGTGAGCAGTACTTC.

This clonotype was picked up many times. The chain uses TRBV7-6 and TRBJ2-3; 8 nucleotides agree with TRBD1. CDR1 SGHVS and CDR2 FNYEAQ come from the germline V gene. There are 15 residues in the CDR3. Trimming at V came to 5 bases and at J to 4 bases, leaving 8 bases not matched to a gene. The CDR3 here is CASSAQDRVADTQYF. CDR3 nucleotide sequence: TGTGCCAGCAGCGCCCAGGACAGGGTCGCAGATACGCAGTATTTT.